This paragraph reports one TCR beta chain. What it binds is unknown. This sample was included in a study of T cell responses to AZD1222 COVID-19 vaccine. Study overall: Pooling of second doses given at about 4 or about 12 weeks was done.

The CDR3 has 12 residues. V shed 1 base and J shed 3 bases, with 3 bases lying between them. CDR1 and CDR2 from the germline V gene are MGHDK and SYGVNS. Using immunoSEQ multiplex PCR, the repertoire was profiled, and TCRdb retains in-frame clones only, with some absent. The table includes 150,000 or so clones, roughly 92% detected once. General study results and limits: Repertoires were sampled only after the peak T cell response. Increases in Spike-specific TCR breadth and depth were seen after two AZD1222 doses.

The rearrangement joins TRBV25-1 to TRBJ1-2; the D is unclear. The sequenced sample was peripheral blood, obtained on day 0 of AZD1222 vaccination. The clonotype was recovered from an adult in good health. CDR3 nucleotide sequence: TGTGCCAGCAGTGAATCGTACTATGGCTACACCTTC. Its translation is CASSESYYGYTF.